Shown below are 16 T cell receptor beta chains from a single sample sequenced in a study of identical twins. TCRdb re-called the 5' RACE reads with MiXCR, one entry per CDR3 protein. Here the sample spans some 1,700,000 distinct CDR3 sequences, around 33% being singletons. Sequenced material: cord blood. Source of these receptors: a newborn girl in good health.

The DNA for the CDR3 is TGCAGTGCTAGAGGCTCGGAATGGGGCGGACTGAGTACGCAGTATTTT. Protein sequence: CSARGSEWGGLSTQYF. V is TRBV20-1 and J is TRBJ2-3; D is tentatively TRBD1 or TRBD2 (5 bases each). Trimming removed 1 base at V and 8 bases at J, with 22 bases between. The CDR3 spans 16 residues. In germline, CDR1 is DFQATT, CDR2 SNEGSKA (reference sequence).

This rearrangement joins TRBV4-1 to TRBJ1-5; D remains unclear. This CDR3 is built from 15 residues. With 5 bases removed from V and 6 bases from J, the gap between germline ends came to 17 bases. The germline CDR1 and CDR2 sequences are MGHRA and YSYEKL. In DNA, the CDR3 is TGCGCCAGCAGCGGCCGGCAAGGGAACGGTCAGCCCCAGCATTTT. Protein sequence: CASSGRQGNGQPQHF.

J is TRBJ1-1 and V is TRBV7-8; 10 bases agree with TRBD1. The CDR3 runs to 14 residues. Germline values: CDR1 SGHVS, CDR2 FQNEAQ. Germline trimming cut 2 bases from V and 6 bases from J; bases unmatched to any gene: 3. The CDR3 DNA sequence: TGTGCCAGCAGCTTAATTGGACAGGGGGCTGAAGCTTTCTTT. It codes for CASSLIGQGAEAFF.

V and J are TRBV25-1 and TRBJ2-2; TRBD2 matches at 7 bases. Germline-derived CDR1 and CDR2 are MGHDK and SYGVNS. This CDR3 is 15 amino acids long. J gave up 9 bases and V 2 bases, and 9 bases lay outside the gene matches. The DNA of the CDR3 is TGTGCCAGCAGTGAAACCGGCGGGGGTGGTTGGGAGCTGTTTTTT. Protein sequence: CASSETGGGGWELFF.

Only a few counts were recorded for this clonotype. The chain employs TRBV5-1 and TRBJ2-7; a possible D gene is TRBD1 (6 bases). V was pared by 0 bases and J by 11 bases, with 12 bases between. Germline lookup yields CDR1 SGHRS and CDR2 YFSETQ. This CDR3 region has 12 residues. The CDR3, as DNA: TGCGCCAGCAGCTTGGGAGGGGACACTAAGTACTTC. This gives the protein CASSLGGDTKYF.

In this sample, this clonotype turned up a few times. The CDR3 DNA reads as TGTGCCAGCAGTGAAGTGACTAGCTTCCAGTACTTC. It specifies CASSEVTSFQYF. V is TRBV2 and J is TRBJ2-4, with 7 bases identical to TRBD2. This CDR3 spans 12 amino acids. Germline values: CDR1 SNHLY, CDR2 FYNNEI. V dropped 1 base and J dropped 13; count of bases not matched to a gene: 4.

The V and J genes are TRBV20-1 and TRBJ1-5; D is ambiguous. The CDR3 spans 16 residues. Trimming pared 6 bases from V and 9 bases from J, leaving 27 bases between. Germline V lookup: CDR1 DFQATT, CDR2 SNEGSKA (reference sequence). The chain's CDR3 is CSAARRPGRPFTPQHF. The CDR3 DNA follows: TGCAGTGCAGCCCGACGGCCCGGGAGGCCTTTTACGCCCCAGCATTTT.

This clonotype has only a few counts. V gene TRBV7-2 combines with J gene TRBJ2-1; tentatively, D is TRBD1 (6 bases). Per the germline V gene, CDR1 is SGHTA and CDR2 is FQGNSA. The CDR3 runs 16 residues. V was trimmed by 5 bases and J by 2 bases, leaving 16 bases between them. CDR3 DNA: TGTGCCAGCAGCACGGAGGCAGGGGTCACCTACAATGAGCAGTTCTTC. This codes for CASSTEAGVTYNEQFF. Variable domain in full (rest from reference TRBV7-2 and TRBJ2-1): GAGVSQSPSNKVTEKGKDVELRCDPISGHTALYWYRQSLGQGLEFLIYFQGNSAPDKSGLPSDRFSAERTGGSVSTLTIQRTQQEDSAVYLCASSTEAGVTYNEQFFGPGTRLTVL.

V usage is TRBV5-6 and J usage is TRBJ2-1; TRBD2 matches at 9 bases. The CDR3 has 16 residues. V was clipped by 5 bases and J by 4 bases; unmatched bases: 10. Germline V CDR1 and CDR2: SGHDT, YYEEEE. The CDR3 loop is CASRLSLAGIYNEQFF. The CDR3 DNA reads TGTGCCAGCAGATTGAGCCTAGCGGGGATTTACAATGAGCAGTTCTTC.

The genes are TRBV12-3 or TRBV12-4 and TRBJ2-3; the match to TRBD1 covers 7 bases. The junction had 7 bases not matched to a gene; V was cut back by 5 bases and J by 5 bases. The CDR3 spans 14 residues. CDR3 region: CASSLQGWGDTQYF. CDR3 coding DNA: TGTGCCAGCAGTCTACAGGGGTGGGGAGATACGCAGTATTTT.

The chain recombines TRBV30 with TRBJ2-4; TRBD2 aligns across 13 bases. This CDR3 spans 15 amino acids. Germline V gene data show CDR1 as GTSNPN and CDR2 as SVGIG (reference sequence). V lost 0 bases to trimming and J lost 6 bases; unmatched junction nucleotides: 2. CDR3 amino acids: CAWSVRTSGGNIQYF. The CDR3, as DNA: TGTGCCTGGAGTGTACGGACTAGCGGGGGAAACATTCAGTACTTC. The entire variable domain, with the rest obtained from reference TRBV30 and TRBJ2-4, is as follows: SQTIHQWPATLVQPVGSPLSLECTVEGTSNPNLYWYRQAAGRGLQLLFYSVGIGQISSEVPQNLSASRPQDRQFILSSKKLLLSDSGFYLCAWSVRTSGGNIQYFGAGTRLSVL.

The chain joins TRBV29-1 to TRBJ2-7, with D possibly being TRBD2 (5 bases). Trimming removed 5 bases from V and 7 bases from J, with 12 bases in between. Germline CDR1 is SQVTM and CDR2 is ANQGSEA. This CDR3 spans 11 amino acids. This CDR3 is CSVSVPGEQYF. CDR3 in DNA: TGCAGCGTTTCGGTGCCGGGGGAGCAGTACTTC.

The V and J genes are TRBV5-1 and TRBJ1-2; the D gene is possibly TRBD1 (5 bases). The germline V gene encodes CDR1 SGHRS and CDR2 YFSETQ. Between the trimmed V and J ends, which lost 1 base and 10 bases, there was a span of 20 bases. The CDR3 covers 15 residues. The CDR3 DNA is TGCGCCAGCAGCTTGCGTGACAGCCTTCTAATGGTCTACACCTTC. Translated, it gives CASSLRDSLLMVYTF.

This clonotype appeared many times. This chain joins TRBV5-1 and TRBJ2-3; no firm D call. Germline CDR1 is SGHRS and CDR2 is YFSETQ. CDR3 length: 14 residues. V shed 1 base and J shed 5 bases, with 11 bases lying between them. DNA of the CDR3: TGCGCCAGCAGCTTGCTTCCGTCCGGAGATACGCAGTATTTT. This sequence encodes CASSLLPSGDTQYF.

This clonotype occurred a few times. The genes are TRBV12-3 or TRBV12-4 and TRBJ2-3; 8 bases agree with TRBD2. V trimming: 6 bases; J trimming: 5 bases; junction bases outside the gene matches: 4. The CDR3 is made up of 13 amino acids. The CDR3 here is CASSSGRKDTQYF. The DNA for the CDR3 is TGTGCCAGCAGCAGCGGGAGAAAAGATACGCAGTATTTT.

This clonotype occurred many times. The chain links TRBV7-8 to TRBJ2-5, with D uncertain. The DNA end is more similar to TRBJ2-7, so the J call may be wrong. The CDR3 loop spans 17 amino acids. Germline V gene lookup returns CDR1 SGHVS and CDR2 FQNEAQ. The CDR3 region is CASSLVRLSAIQSEQYF. The CDR3 DNA reads as TGTGCCAGCAGCTTAGTCCGTTTGTCGGCGATCCAGAGCGAGCAGTACTTC.